The rows below give T cell receptor beta chains drawn from one sample of a study of blood T cell repertoires in COVID-19. The table came from immunoSEQ multiplex PCR; TCRdb's copy has only in-frame clones and leaves some out. This table holds approximately 99,000 clones, around 74% found once. Sequencing was performed on peripheral blood. The receptor source for this set is a woman aged 80 or older with active or convalescent COVID-19. The CDR3 runs from the conserved cysteine through the conserved F or W. A D gene is named only where the DNA matches it firmly. Rows may omit the clone size; those that give it use once, few, many or a size class.

V gene	J gene	D gene	clone size	CDR3 protein	CDR3 DNA
TRBV29-1	TRBJ1-1	TRBD1	-	CSVPGQLNTEAFF	TGCAGCGTTCCGGGACAGCTTAACACTGAAGCTTTCTTT
TRBV7-8	TRBJ2-7	-	once	CASSPLSGGEQYF	TGTGCCAGCAGCCCCCTCTCGGGTGGCGAGCAGTACTTC
TRBV18	TRBJ1-5	-	-	CASSPPGGNQPQHF	TGTGCCAGCTCACCACCCGGGGGCAATCAGCCCCAGCATTTT
TRBV28	TRBJ2-5	-	-	CASSPFLAGGYQETQYF	TGTGCCAGCAGCCCGTTTTTAGCAGGGGGGTATCAAGAGACCCAGTACTTC
TRBV2	TRBJ1-5	TRBD1	once	CASSETGGLQPQHF	TGTGCCAGCAGTGAAACAGGGGGTCTACAGCCCCAGCATTTT
TRBV5-4	TRBJ2-7	-	-	CASSLGRQGFYEQYF	TGTGCCAGCAGCTTGGGTCGGCAGGGGTTTTACGAGCAGTACTTC
TRBV5-1	TRBJ2-3	-	-	CASSPITDTQYF	TGTGCCAGCAGTCCCATCACAGATACGCAGTATTTT
TRBV20-1	TRBJ1-2	TRBD1	-	CSASATGRYYGYTF	TGCAGTGCTAGTGCGACAGGGCGATACTATGGCTACACCTTC
TRBV5-1	TRBJ2-5	TRBD1	-	CASSLDRGEETQYF	TGCGCCAGCAGCTTGGACAGGGGAGAAGAGACCCAGTACTTC
TRBV11-3	TRBJ2-3	TRBD1	-	CASSFRDRGSTDTQYF	TGTGCCAGCAGCTTTAGGGACAGGGGAAGCACAGATACGCAGTATTTT
TRBV11-3	TRBJ1-5	-	-	CASSLGYIPNQPQHF	TGTGCCAGCAGCTTAGGATACATACCTAATCAGCCCCAGCATTTT
TRBV2	TRBJ2-3	-	-	CASSEGTPPDTQYF	TGTGCCAGCAGTGAAGGGACTCCCCCGGATACGCAGTATTTT
TRBV7-2	TRBJ1-5	-	once	CASSLRDTGQPQHF	TGTGCCAGCAGCTTAAGGGACACGGGCCAGCCCCAGCATTTT
TRBV24-1	TRBJ2-7	TRBD1	once	CATSDGTGFSYEQYF	TGTGCCACCAGCGACGGGACAGGTTTTTCCTACGAGCAGTACTTC
TRBV18	TRBJ2-1	TRBD2	-	CASSPLAGVVYNEQFF	TGTGCCAGCTCACCACTAGCGGGAGTGGTCTACAATGAGCAGTTCTTC
TRBV28	TRBJ2-4	TRBD2	few	CASSFDRASGRAENIQYF	TGTGCCAGCAGTTTCGATAGGGCTAGCGGGAGGGCCGAAAACATTCAGTACTTC
TRBV18	TRBJ1-6	-	once	CASSRTGAGDSPLHF	TGTGCCAGCTCCCGAACAGGCGCTGGGGATTCACCCCTCCACTTT
TRBV20-1	TRBJ2-1	TRBD2	-	CSASDPGLPSSYNEQFF	TGCAGTGCTAGTGACCCGGGACTACCTAGCTCCTACAATGAGCAGTTCTTC
TRBV5-6	TRBJ1-4	-	-	CASSLAGGRREKLFF	TGTGCCAGCAGCTTGGCCGGGGGGCGTAGGGAAAAACTGTTTTTT
TRBV6-5	TRBJ2-7	TRBD1	-	CASSTINTGVEQYF	TGTGCCAGCAGTACAATAAACACAGGGGTCGAGCAGTACTTC
TRBV2	TRBJ1-6	TRBD1	-	CASARQGVGGRALHF	TGTGCCAGCGCAAGGCAGGGGGTGGGAGGTCGGGCCCTCCACTTT
TRBV2	TRBJ2-3	-	-	CASIWRGVRTDTQYF	TGTGCCAGCATTTGGAGGGGTGTACGCACAGATACGCAGTATTTT
TRBV4-3	TRBJ2-7	-	-	CASSQEGSARGVYEQYF	TGCGCCAGCAGCCAAGAAGGTTCAGCCAGGGGGGTCTACGAGCAGTACTTC
TRBV28	TRBJ2-7	TRBD2	-	CASTAGSGRASLYF	TGTGCCAGTACCGCAGGAAGCGGGAGGGCCTCCTTGTACTTC
TRBV7-2	TRBJ2-5	TRBD1	-	CASSRVTGLGETQYF	TGTGCCAGCAGTCGCGTGACAGGGTTAGGAGAGACCCAGTACTTC
TRBV19	TRBJ1-1	TRBD1	-	CASSTRDRGRTEAFF	TGTGCCAGTAGTACCCGGGACAGGGGGCGGACTGAAGCTTTCTTT
TRBV7-8	TRBJ2-1	TRBD2	-	CASSPRGTSGFSQFF	TGTGCCAGCAGCCCTAGGGGGACTAGCGGGTTCTCGCAGTTCTTC
TRBV6-5	TRBJ1-5	TRBD1	-	CASQGEHQPQHF	TGTGCCAGCCAGGGGGAGCATCAGCCCCAGCATTTT
TRBV7-3	TRBJ2-1	TRBD2	-	CASSSSSSGSYNEQFF	TGTGCCAGCAGCTCATCTTCTAGCGGGTCGTACAATGAGCAGTTCTTC
TRBV28	TRBJ2-1	TRBD2	-	CASSTPGPGTRNEQFF	TGTGCCAGCAGTACCCCGGGCCCCGGGACTAGAAATGAGCAGTTCTTC
TRBV7-8	TRBJ2-5	TRBD2	-	CASSTYAGEETQYF	TGTGCCAGCAGCACATACGCGGGGGAAGAGACCCAGTACTTC